The 16 T cell receptor beta chains in this list originate from one sample, sequenced in a study of CD8+ T cells in alopecia areata. TCR sequencing used cDNA made by reverse transcription of extracted RNA. This table comes from immunoSEQ multiplex PCR, and its TCRdb copy is limited to in-frame clones, with some not included. The sample holds some 98,000 clones, more than 55% seen once. Treatment: oral pan-JAK inhibitor, 5-10 mg twice daily. The specimen comprised CD8+ T cells sorted from blood, sampled at week 4, from a patient treated with tofacitinib. The receptors derive from a human donor with alopecia areata.

The chain carries TRBV5-1 and TRBJ2-3, with a weak D call TRBD1 (6 bases). Trimming cost V 4 bases and J 4 bases, with 13 bases left between them. The CDR3 is 14 residues long. Germline assignment: CDR1 SGHRS and CDR2 YFSETQ. The CDR3 loop reads CASSPGEGADTQYF. The CDR3 DNA reads as TGCGCCAGCAGCCCAGGCGAGGGGGCAGATACGCAGTATTTT.

J is TRBJ2-3 and V is TRBV5-6; TRBD2 might be the D (5 bases). The V gene's germline CDR1 is SGHDT and CDR2 YYEEEE. Trimming took off 0 bases at V and 6 bases at J, with 11 bases between the two ends. The CDR3 contains 14 residues. The DNA for the CDR3 is TGTGCCAGCAGCTTGGTGGGAGTTTACGATACGCAGTATTTT. Translated, it gives CASSLVGVYDTQYF.

V and J are TRBV28 and TRBJ2-7; 9 nucleotides match TRBD2. CDR1 is MDHEN and CDR2 is SYDVKM in the germline V gene. V trimming: 6 bases; J trimming: 3 bases; junction bases outside the gene matches: 12. CDR3 size: 16 residues. The CDR3 coding sequence is TGTGCCAGCAGCTTACAGGGAGCACTAGCGGGCTACGAGCAGTACTTC. It specifies CASSLQGALAGYEQYF.

The chain combines TRBV10-3 with TRBJ2-7; D call uncertain. V was pared by 5 bases and J by 2 bases, with 7 bases between. The V gene's germline CDR1 is ENHRY and CDR2 SYGVKD. This CDR3 spans 12 amino acids. CDR3 amino acids: CAISRNAYEQYF. In DNA form, the CDR3 reads TGTGCCATCAGTCGGAACGCCTACGAGCAGTACTTC.

The sample holds one count of this clone. The chain uses TRBV2 and TRBJ2-6; D remains ambiguous. CDR1 SNHLY and CDR2 FYNNEI come from the germline V gene. Trimming left V 2 bases short and J 1 base short, with 6 bases between. The CDR3 loop spans 15 amino acids. The CDR3 spells CASSETGSGANVLTF. The CDR3, as DNA: TGTGCCAGCAGTGAAACTGGGTCTGGGGCCAACGTCCTGACTTTC.

The chain is built from TRBV13 and TRBJ1-1; no clear D gene. From germline, CDR1 is PRHDT and CDR2 FYEKMQ (reference sequence). The germline V and J ends were trimmed by 3 bases and 0 bases, with 5 bases remaining between them. CDR3 size: 13 residues. The DNA of the CDR3 is TGTGCCAGCAGCTTTAGACTGAACACTGAAGCTTTCTTT. Translation gives CASSFRLNTEAFF.

This chain links TRBV28 with TRBJ2-3; 14 bases agree with TRBD2. The germline gives CDR1 MDHEN, CDR2 SYDVKM. CDR3 length: 18 residues. Unmatched junction bases numbered 8, after V lost 2 bases and J lost 4 bases. CDR3 loop: CASSLISQGLAGADTQYF. CDR3 coding DNA: TGTGCCAGCAGTTTAATTAGTCAGGGACTAGCGGGGGCAGATACGCAGTATTTT.

This chain joins TRBV15 and TRBJ2-1; the D is unclear. The ends were cut back, 3 bases at V and 2 bases at J, with 8 bases in the middle. The CDR3 sequence is 14 residues long. From germline, CDR1 is LNHNV and CDR2 YYDKDF (reference sequence). The CDR3 region is CATSSVAPYNEQFF. In nucleotides, the CDR3 is TGTGCCACCAGCAGTGTAGCCCCCTACAATGAGCAGTTCTTC. The complete variable domain, with remaining parts taken from reference TRBV15 and TRBJ2-1, reads DAMVIQNPRYQVTQFGKPVTLSCSQTLNHNVMYWYQQKSSQAPKLLFHYYDKDFNNEADTPDNFQSRRPNTSFCFLDIRSPGLGDTAMYLCATSSVAPYNEQFFGPGTRLTVL.

A few counts support this clone. V and J are TRBV28 and TRBJ1-5, with 9 bases identical to TRBD1. The CDR3 loop spans 15 amino acids. The ends lost 2 bases at V and 9 bases at J; junction bases unmatched: 8. Germline assignment: CDR1 MDHEN and CDR2 SYDVKM. CDR3 in amino acids: CASSLAWDRVRPQHF. The CDR3, as DNA: TGTGCCAGCAGTTTAGCGTGGGACAGGGTGCGGCCCCAGCATTTT.

The gene calls are TRBV7-2 and TRBJ2-1; 10 bases are shared with TRBD2. The CDR3 sequence is 16 residues long. Per germline, CDR1 SGHTA and CDR2 FQGNSA. The V segment lost 3 bases and the J segment 3 bases; nucleotides outside the gene matches: 5. Here the CDR3 reads CASSFFWTSGYNEQFF. In DNA form, the CDR3 reads TGTGCCAGCAGCTTCTTCTGGACTAGCGGCTACAATGAGCAGTTCTTC.

On this clone: Within the sample, other DNA sequences also encode this same CDR3. The V gene is TRBV29-1, the J gene TRBJ2-3; 11 bases align to TRBD2. CDR1 and CDR2 (germline): SQVTM, ANQGSEA. This CDR3 contains 14 residues. J gave up 3 bases and V 6 bases, and 5 bases lay outside the gene matches. The CDR3 DNA sequence: TGCAGCGTCGAGCGGACTAGCGGGACAGATACGCAGTATTTT. It specifies CSVERTSGTDTQYF.

The CDR3 DNA follows: TGCGCCAGCAGCCTAACAGGGGGCAGAGAGACCCAGTACTTC. Its protein product is CASSLTGGRETQYF. The V and J genes are TRBV4-1 and TRBJ2-5; 9 positions agree with TRBD1. The CDR3 spans 14 residues. Trimming cost V 4 bases and J 4 bases; bases outside gene matches: 4. Germline V lookup: CDR1 MGHRA, CDR2 YSYEKL.

V usage is TRBV5-1 and J usage is TRBJ1-1; D is unclear. V was cut by 7 bases and J by 1 base, with 17 bases left in between. Germline V gives CDR1 SGHRS, CDR2 YFSETQ. The CDR3 runs 15 residues. The CDR3 sequence: CASSLRLGRNTEAFF. The CDR3 DNA sequence: TGCGCCAGCTCACTGCGACTGGGCAGGAACACTGAAGCTTTCTTT.

The V gene is TRBV19, the J gene TRBJ2-7, with 8 bases that match TRBD1. CDR1 is LNHDA and CDR2 is SQIVND in the germline V gene (reference sequence). V was clipped by 5 bases and J by 6 bases; unmatched bases: 3. The CDR3 is 12 residues long. In DNA form, the CDR3 reads TGTGCCAGTAGTTCCGACAGGGGCGAGCAGTACTTC. It is translated as CASSSDRGEQYF.

V usage is TRBV7-9 and J usage is TRBJ1-1, with D hard to call. Germline CDR1 reads SEHNR; CDR2 reads FQNEAQ (reference sequence). V was pared by 4 bases and J by 6 bases, with 9 bases between. CDR3 length: 12 amino acids. Here the CDR3 DNA reads TGTGCCAGCAGCTACCTCCCAGCTGAAGCTTTCTTT. This translates into CASSYLPAEAFF. The full variable domain, its missing parts supplied by reference TRBV7-9 and TRBJ1-1, is DTGVSQNPRHKITKRGQNVTFRCDPISEHNRLYWYRQTLGQGPEFLTYFQNEAQLEKSRLLSDRFSAERPKGSFSTLEIQRTEQGDSAMYLCASSYLPAEAFFGQGTRLTVV.

The gene calls are TRBV29-1 and TRBJ1-2, with 7 bases lining up with TRBD1. After removal of 3 bases from V and 4 bases from J, the junction contained 5 bases not matched to a gene. The CDR3 is made up of 13 amino acids. CDR1 is SQVTM, CDR2 ANQGSEA, per germline. The CDR3 region is CSVEAGQSYGYTF. The CDR3 DNA follows: TGCAGCGTTGAGGCGGGACAGTCCTATGGCTACACCTTC.